This T cell receptor beta chain was documented in a study of T-cell reconstitution after alpha-beta-depleted transplantation in children. This clonotype was detected ten times or more. Its antigen is unknown. The V end lost 5 bases, the J end lost 6 bases, and 32 bases lay between the germline ends. The CDR3 is made up of 19 amino acids. In germline, CDR1 is MDHEN, CDR2 SYDVKM. The TCRbeta library was prepared with unique molecular identifiers. TCRdb passed the PCR reads through MiXCR, listing each CDR3 protein once. The table has about 500,000 distinct CDR3 sequences, more than 9.5% seen once. Whole-study results and caveats: From newly produced T cells came most of the T-cell counts and diversity one year after transplant. Elevated TCRbeta diversity at day 60 was traced, in some patients, to surviving recipient T cells and thymic progenitors.

V usage is TRBV28 and J usage is TRBJ2-7; possibly TRBD2 for D (7 bases). The specimen comprised PBMCs, mostly from graft donor cells, sampled 180 days after TCRalphabeta/CD19-depleted stem cell transplant. This clonotype originated in a female patient under 10 years old who had a stem cell transplant for aplastic anemia, so the T cells may come from the graft donor. The chain's CDR3 is CASSPYMGGGIRRSVEQYF. DNA for the CDR3: TGTGCCAGCAGTCCATATATGGGGGGGGGCATCAGGAGGTCAGTCGAGCAGTACTTC.